What follows are 10 T cell receptor beta chains derived from one specimen sequenced in a study of cytomegalovirus exposure and HLA in healthy donors (dated by TCRdb to 2016 to 2017). The library was produced with the immunoSEQ multiplex PCR assay. For the multiplex PCR, a mixture combining 60 forward primers for TCR Vbeta segments and 13 reverse primers for TCR Jbeta segments was used. TCRdb carries this immuneACCESS record with in-frame sequences only. Its versions omit some clonotypes, under half of them owing to an unresolved V gene in the studies checked, with the rest unexplained. The sample contains about 55,000 clones, 75% to 85% of them found a single time. Approximately 1.5% of the sample is in the top ten clones. The sequenced sample consisted of PBMCs. The origin of the receptors is a female donor in good health and CMV-seronegative.

In its sample, this clone was seen a few times. The chain links TRBV6-6 to TRBJ2-1; 8 bases are a match to TRBD2. Germline V lookup: CDR1 MNHNY, CDR2 SVGAGI (reference sequence). V shed 11 bases, J shed 7 bases, and the junction held 13 bases outside the gene matches. The CDR3 sequence is 14 residues long. The CDR3 DNA reads TGTGCCTCCCTTTCCGGGACTAGGGGGAATGAGCAGTTCTTC. The encoded protein is CASLSGTRGNEQFF.

The chain couples TRBV25-1 to TRBJ1-1; TRBD1 matches 7 bases. Germline V gene sequence: CDR1 MGHDK, CDR2 SYGVNS. There are 14 residues in the CDR3. V was clipped by 3 bases and J by 5 bases; unmatched bases: 6. The CDR3 sequence is CASSERGGRTEAFF. CDR3 nucleotides: TGTGCCAGCAGTGAGAGAGGGGGCAGGACTGAAGCTTTCTTT.

The gene calls are TRBV11-2 and TRBJ1-4, with D possibly being TRBD1 (6 bases). Deletions cut 5 bases from V and 5 bases from J, with 15 bases between. Germline V gene data show CDR1 as SGHAT and CDR2 as FQNNGV. This CDR3 comprises 15 residues. CDR3 sequence (DNA): TGTGCCAGCAGCCTCGCGGGGGGCCCAAATGAAAAACTGTTTTTT. Its translation: CASSLAGGPNEKLFF.

This chain uses TRBV10-3 with TRBJ2-7; D possibly corresponds to TRBD1 (5 bases). Germline loops: CDR1 ENHRY, CDR2 SYGVKD. V was clipped by 0 bases and J by 5 bases, with 17 bases between them. The CDR3 is made up of 16 amino acids. The CDR3 reads CAISESGRQTLDEQYF. In nucleotides, the CDR3 is TGTGCCATCAGTGAGTCTGGAAGACAGACGCTGGACGAGCAGTACTTC.

In its sample, this clone was seen once. The V and J genes are TRBV20-1 and TRBJ2-7; possible D gene TRBD2, 6 bases. The germline V gene encodes CDR1 DFQATT and CDR2 SNEGSKA (reference sequence). The CDR3 consists of 11 residues. Trimming pared 2 bases from V and 6 bases from J, leaving 8 bases between. The CDR3 coding sequence is TGCAGTGCTAGACTAGCGCTCGAGCAGTACTTC. Its translation: CSARLALEQYF.

This chain uses TRBV21-1 with TRBJ2-5; the table names TRBD1, a call not compared with the DNA. TRBV21-1 is tagged as a pseudogene. The CDR3 is 14 amino acids. This chain's CDR3 is CASSLRHREETQYF. CDR3 DNA sequence: TGTGCCAGCTCGTTAAGACATAGAGAAGAGACCCAGTACTTC.

The chain has TRBV7-2 and TRBJ1-2; 7 bases line up with TRBD1. Germline lookup yields CDR1 SGHTA and CDR2 FQGNSA. V lost 5 bases, J lost 0 bases, and 6 bases stayed unmatched. The CDR3 extends over 15 amino acids. The CDR3: CASSPRGQTNYGYTF. The CDR3 DNA reads as TGTGCCAGCAGCCCGAGGGGACAGACTAACTATGGCTACACCTTC.

The chain is built from TRBV7-2 and TRBJ1-1; D gene uncertain. CDR3 length equals 15 residues. The V gene lost 2 bases and the J gene lost 1 base, with 11 bases spanning the gap. Germline CDR1 and CDR2: SGHTA and FQGNSA. CDR3 in DNA: TGTGCCAGCAGCTTACGTGGCGGGGAGAACACTGAAGCTTTCTTT. This codes for CASSLRGGENTEAFF. The full variable domain, rest sourced from reference TRBV7-2 and TRBJ1-1, is GAGVSQSPSNKVTEKGKDVELRCDPISGHTALYWYRQSLGQGLEFLIYFQGNSAPDKSGLPSDRFSAERTGGSVSTLTIQRTQQEDSAVYLCASSLRGGENTEAFFGQGTRLTVV.

In this sample, this clone turned up once. This rearrangement joins TRBV2 to TRBJ2-7; D unresolved. V gave up 7 bases and J gave up 6 bases, with 10 bases separating them. This CDR3 comprises 11 residues. Germline V gene sequence: CDR1 SNHLY, CDR2 FYNNEI. CDR3 coding DNA: TGTGCCAGCAAAAGCCCTATCGAGCAGTACTTC. As protein: CASKSPIEQYF.

This chain uses TRBV23-1 with TRBJ2-1, with D possibly being TRBD1 (5 bases). TRBV23-1 is an ORF; its function is uncertain. V lost 1 base to trimming and J lost 4 bases, with 14 bases between them. The CDR3 loop spans 16 amino acids. The chain's CDR3 is CASSQFVGARYNEQFF. The CDR3, as DNA: TGCGCCAGCAGTCAATTCGTAGGGGCAAGGTACAATGAGCAGTTCTTC.